This entry features one TCR beta chain sequence. Antigen specificity is unknown. The sample is drawn from a study of early T cells in non-severe SARS-CoV-2 infection. Study context: Sequencing of unsorted whole blood was done on bulk RNA, leaving chains unpaired.

V was pared by 7 bases and J by 6 bases, with 19 bases between. The CDR3 is made up of 14 amino acids. The germline CDR1 and CDR2 sequences are SGHRS and YFSETQ. Each cDNA molecule carried a unique molecular identifier. TCRdb re-called the 5' RACE reads through MiXCR, storing one row per CDR3 protein. The table lists about 100,000 distinct CDR3 sequences, 13% of them singletons. Study findings and constraints: Clonotype matching in VDJdb favored anti-spike CD8 responses and did not capture private and CD4 specificities.

The source is an adult who was a healthcare worker with PCR-confirmed SARS-CoV-2 infection or an uninfected control (not recorded which). The V and J genes are TRBV5-1 and TRBJ1-1; D perhaps matches TRBD1 (6 bases). Sequenced sample: whole blood. As DNA, the CDR3 is TGCGCCAGCTGTCTAGTGGGGGGCGTCTCTGAAGCTTTCTTT. Translating gives CASCLVGGVSEAFF. Combining the CDR3 with reference TRBV5-1 and TRBJ1-1 gives the whole variable domain KAGVTQTPRYLIKTRGQQVTLSCSPISGHRSVSWYQQTPGQGLQFLFEYFSETQRNKGNFPGRFSGRQFSNSRSEMNVSTLELGDSALYLCASCLVGGVSEAFFGQGTRLTVV.